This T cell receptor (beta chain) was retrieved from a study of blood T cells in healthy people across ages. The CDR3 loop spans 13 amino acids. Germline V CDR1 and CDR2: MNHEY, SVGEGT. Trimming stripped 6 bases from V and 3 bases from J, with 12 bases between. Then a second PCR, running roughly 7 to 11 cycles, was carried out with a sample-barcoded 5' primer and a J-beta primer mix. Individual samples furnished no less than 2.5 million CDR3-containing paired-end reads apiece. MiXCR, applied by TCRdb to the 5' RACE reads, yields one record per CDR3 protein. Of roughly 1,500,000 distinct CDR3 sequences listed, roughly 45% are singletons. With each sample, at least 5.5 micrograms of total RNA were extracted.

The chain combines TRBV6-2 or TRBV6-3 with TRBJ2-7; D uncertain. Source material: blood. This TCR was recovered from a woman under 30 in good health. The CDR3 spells CASSPQWVYEQYF. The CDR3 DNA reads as TGTGCCAGCAGCCCGCAGTGGGTCTACGAGCAGTACTTC.